The source of this T cell receptor (beta chain) is a study of T-cell reconstitution after alpha-beta-depleted transplantation in children. V lost 3 bases, J lost 1 base, and 14 bases lay in between. This CDR3 has 16 amino acids. Per the germline V gene, CDR1 is KGHDR and CDR2 is SFDVKD. This clonotype was observed many times. Unique molecular identifiers featured in how the TCRbeta library was prepared. MiXCR was run by TCRdb on the PCR reads, yielding one entry per CDR3 protein. Altogether roughly 610,000 distinct CDR3 sequences are present, more than 9% being singletons, with the ten largest covering approximately 4.1%.

Sequencing used PBMCs from the stem cell graft donor, obtained from the stem cell graft. The receptor comes from a human donor who donated a stem cell graft to a child with acute myeloid leukemia. The chain is built from TRBV24-1 and TRBJ1-1; D gene ambiguous. The CDR3 protein is CATSDIAVEGNTEAFF. Here the CDR3 DNA reads TGTGCCACCAGTGATATCGCGGTCGAGGGGAACACTGAAGCTTTCTTT.